One and the same sample provided the 6 T cell receptor beta chains below, sequenced in a study of blood T cell repertoires in COVID-19. Here immunoSEQ multiplex PCR was the method, and the copy in TCRdb shows in-frame clones only, minus some. The repertoire holds roughly 150,000 clones, 84% seen once, with 9% to 10% in the top ten. Material: peripheral blood. These receptors were taken from a woman in her 50s with acute or convalescent COVID-19.

This clone was found a few times. The chain couples TRBV12-3 or TRBV12-4 to TRBJ1-5, with D perhaps TRBD1 (6 bases). The CDR3 runs 13 residues. Trimming left V 6 bases short and J 6 bases short, with 12 bases between. The CDR3 bases are TGTGCCAGCAGCCGGGAGGGGGGTCAGCCCCAGCATTTT. Its protein is CASSREGGQPQHF.

This chain joins TRBV2 and TRBJ2-5; TRBD2 aligns across 11 bases. Germline V lookup: CDR1 SNHLY, CDR2 FYNNEI. The CDR3 runs to 17 residues. The J segment lost 2 bases and the V segment lost 4 bases, leaving 9 bases of the junction unmatched. The CDR3 reads CASSVPSGGTKQETQYF. The CDR3 DNA is TGTGCCAGCAGTGTACCTAGCGGGGGGACCAAGCAAGAGACCCAGTACTTC.

The J gene is TRBJ1-1, the V gene TRBV7-2; no reliable D call. This CDR3 has 13 amino acids. Germline CDR1 SGHTA, CDR2 FQGNSA. With 3 bases removed from V and 4 bases from J, the gap between germline ends came to 9 bases. The CDR3 nucleotides read TGTGCCAGCAGCTTGGAGCATCCCACTGAAGCTTTCTTT. Protein: CASSLEHPTEAFF.

This chain joins TRBV9 and TRBJ2-7, with TRBD1 identical over 8 bases. The germline V gene encodes CDR1 SGDLS and CDR2 YYNGEE. Unmatched junction bases numbered 3, after V lost 2 bases and J lost 5 bases. The CDR3 sequence is 13 residues long. The CDR3 reads CASSVSGGDEQYF. CDR3 DNA: TGTGCCAGCAGCGTCTCAGGGGGCGACGAGCAGTACTTC.

This chain connects TRBV5-1 to TRBJ2-7, with D maybe TRBD2 (5 bases). The CDR3 contains 15 residues. Germline-derived CDR1 and CDR2 are SGHRS and YFSETQ. V dropped 0 bases and J dropped 2 bases, with 12 bases sitting between them. CDR3 region: CASSLAAGVAYEQYF. The CDR3 nucleotides are TGCGCCAGCAGCTTGGCTGCCGGGGTTGCCTACGAGCAGTACTTC.

This chain links TRBV30 with TRBJ1-4; D is perhaps TRBD1 (6 bases). Trimming left V 0 bases short and J 5 bases short, with 13 bases between. This CDR3 has 15 residues. CDR1 and CDR2 from the germline V gene are GTSNPN and SVGIG (reference sequence). The CDR3 loop reads CAWSVGGSGNEKLFF. CDR3 nucleotide sequence: TGTGCCTGGAGTGTAGGGGGATCAGGGAATGAAAAACTGTTTTTT.